A selection of T cell receptor beta chains follows, all from one sample in a study of T cells in localized non-small cell lung cancer. Some clones are missing from TCRdb's copy, which holds only in-frame ones; the method was immunoSEQ multiplex PCR. The repertoire has about 20,000 clones, around 91% of them found once; the top ten carry about 8.4%. The material was peripheral blood, obtained before any cancer treatment. Receptor source: a man aged 40-75 years with stage I lung adenocarcinoma. Both conserved end residues are trimmed from each CDR3.

V: TRBV7-7; J: TRBJ2-3; CDR3: ASSPAGGSDTQY
V: TRBV7-2; J: TRBJ1-1; CDR3: ASSLTGTGAL
V: TRBV6-9; J: TRBJ2-6; CDR3: ASRGGSSGANVLT
V: TRBV18; J: TRBJ1-6; CDR3: ASSSQGPNSPLH
V: TRBV29-1; J: TRBJ2-3; CDR3: SVGEIAGATSTDTQY
V: TRBV2; J: TRBJ1-3; CDR3: ASSAISGNTIY
V: TRBV6-1; J: TRBJ2-1; CDR3: ASSATSGGGEQF
V: TRBV4-2; J: TRBJ2-1; CDR3: ASSQDELAGALAYNEQF
V: TRBV10-1; J: TRBJ2-1; CDR3: ASSEGLAGYNEQF
V: TRBV5-1; J: TRBJ2-1; CDR3: ASSSRGVAGVSVTYNEQF
V: TRBV6-1; J: TRBJ2-1; CDR3: ASRIRDRGGNEQF
V: TRBV6-1; J: TRBJ2-1; CDR3: ASIRDRGNNEQF
V: TRBV12-5; J: TRBJ2-5; CDR3: ASGPSLAGGPSETQY
V: TRBV18; J: TRBJ1-2; CDR3: ASSQDRDYGYT
V: TRBV10-3; J: TRBJ2-4; CDR3: AISESGGPIQY
V: TRBV6-1; J: TRBJ2-7; CDR3: ASSVPGQGAWEQY
V: TRBV6-5; J: TRBJ1-3; CDR3: ASSYQPDSGNTIY
V: TRBV7-3; J: TRBJ2-6; CDR3: ASSLEVSRPSGANVLT
V: TRBV10-3; J: TRBJ1-2; CDR3: AISESSKRAYYT
V: TRBV27; J: TRBJ1-1; CDR3: ASSLSAGANTEAF
V: TRBV5-5; J: TRBJ1-2; CDR3: ASSLELGNYGYT
V: TRBV28; J: TRBJ1-6; CDR3: ASRQPSDYNSPLH
V: TRBV23-1; J: TRBJ1-2; CDR3: ASSQSFQGEGGYT
V: TRBV11-2; J: TRBJ2-1; CDR3: ASSLEGGSGTNEQF
V: TRBV28; J: TRBJ1-1; CDR3: ASSLSFEAF
V: TRBV30; J: TRBJ1-4; CDR3: AWSDPRTTNEKLF
V: TRBV13; J: TRBJ2-3; CDR3: ASSRGFDTQY
V: TRBV25-1; J: TRBJ2-5; CDR3: ASSAKGLHQETQY
V: TRBV19; J: TRBJ2-2; CDR3: ASSTGGWVYGKNTGELF
V: TRBV6-6; J: TRBJ1-2; CDR3: ASSFTGFKDYGYT
V: TRBV6-1; J: TRBJ1-2; CDR3: ASSPGQGGYGYT
V: TRBV5-3; J: TRBJ1-1; CDR3: ARSLTDRWGKVF
V: TRBV2; J: TRBJ2-3; CDR3: ASSPDRSQY
V: TRBV30; J: TRBJ1-6; CDR3: ASNRDRDSPLH
V: TRBV6-9; J: TRBJ2-3; CDR3: ASSYSVSLLLLGQGRDTQY
V: TRBV10-3; J: TRBJ1-5; CDR3: AISEGGWRANQPQH
V: TRBV5-6; J: TRBJ1-5; CDR3: ASSSWGLINQPQH
V: TRBV7-9; J: TRBJ1-2; CDR3: ASLPWEVAGPNYGYT
V: TRBV6-6; J: TRBJ2-6; CDR3: ASTPNSGANVLT